Listed here are 9 T cell receptor beta chains from one sample, sequenced in a study of spatial heterogeneity in lung cancer. TCRdb re-called the 5' RACE reads with MiXCR, one entry per CDR3 protein. Altogether 51,000 or so distinct CDR3 sequences are present, about 7.4% being singletons, with the ten largest covering roughly 35%. Sample time point: blood at routine non-recurrence follow-up after resection. In each case, whole RNA from tumor, nontumor lung or frozen PBMC was sequenced unsorted. Here the sequenced sample was PBMCs, taken at follow-up. The receptors come from a female donor with early-stage non-small cell lung cancer.

This clonotype showed up many times. This rearrangement joins TRBV28 to TRBJ1-2; D perhaps matches TRBD1 (5 bases). Germline V gene lookup returns CDR1 MDHEN and CDR2 SYDVKM. Trimming removed 6 bases at V and 4 bases at J, with 15 bases between. This CDR3 is 14 amino acids long. The CDR3 DNA reads as TGTGCCAGCAGCGGCTGGCGGGGCGCCTATGGCTACACCTTC. This codes for CASSGWRGAYGYTF.

This clonotype was counted ten times or more. The chain recombines TRBV5-6 with TRBJ2-2; TRBD2 matches at 13 bases. V trimming: 2 bases; J trimming: 5 bases; junction bases outside the gene matches: 6. The CDR3 contains 17 residues. Germline V gene lookup returns CDR1 SGHDT and CDR2 YYEEEE. CDR3 loop: CASSLKTSGGTTGELFF. CDR3 coding DNA: TGTGCCAGCAGCTTAAAGACTAGCGGGGGGACGACCGGGGAGCTGTTTTTT. Supplemented by reference TRBV5-6 and TRBJ2-2, the full variable domain reads DAGVTQSPTHLIKTRGQQVTLRCSPKSGHDTVSWYQQALGQGPQFIFQYYEEEERQRGNFPDRFSGHQFPNYSSELNVNALLLGDSALYLCASSLKTSGGTTGELFFGEGSRLTVL.

This clonotype was seen repeatedly, ten times or more. V is TRBV6-5 and J is TRBJ2-3; the D gene is possibly TRBD1 (6 bases). V lost 0 bases to trimming and J lost 1 base, with 11 bases between them. The CDR3 sequence is 16 residues long. Looked up from germline, CDR1 is MNHEY and CDR2 is SVGAGI. The CDR3 is CASSYSPRQGTDTQYF. CDR3 DNA: TGTGCCAGCAGTTACTCGCCGAGACAGGGCACAGATACGCAGTATTTT.

The genes are TRBV29-1 and TRBJ1-2; tentative D call: TRBD1 (5 bases). This CDR3 has 13 residues. CDR1 is SQVTM, CDR2 ANQGSEA, per germline. The V end was cut by 1 base, the J end by 4 bases, with 10 bases between. The CDR3 is CSVEGTMRYGYTF. The DNA for the CDR3 is TGCAGCGTTGAAGGGACAATGCGCTATGGCTACACCTTC.

The chain links TRBV7-6 to TRBJ2-2; D not certain. CDR1 SGHVS and CDR2 FNYEAQ come from the germline V gene. V shed 2 bases and J shed 3 bases, with 7 bases lying between them. The CDR3 loop spans 14 amino acids. The CDR3 coding sequence is TGTGCCAGCAGCTTAACAGAGTACACCGGGGAGCTGTTTTTT. It yields the protein CASSLTEYTGELFF.

CDR3 amino acids: CASSPLDRSSSYEQYF. The CDR3 DNA sequence: TGTGCCAGCAGCCCGCTGGACAGGTCGAGCTCCTACGAGCAGTACTTC. The J gene is TRBJ2-7, the V gene TRBV9; 7 nucleotides line up with TRBD1. The germline V gene has CDR1 SGDLS and CDR2 YYNGEE. This CDR3 region has 16 residues. V shed 4 bases, J shed 0 bases, and the junction held 10 bases outside the gene matches. The whole variable domain, filled in from reference TRBV9 and TRBJ2-7, reads DSGVTQTPKHLITATGQRVTLRCSPRSGDLSVYWYQQSLDQGLQFLIQYYNGEERAKGNILERFSAQQFPDLHSELNLSSLELGDSALYFCASSPLDRSSSYEQYFGPGTRLTVT.

Many counts were recorded for this clonotype. V gene TRBV20-1 combines with J gene TRBJ1-5, with a weak D call TRBD1 (5 bases). Germline assignment: CDR1 DFQATT and CDR2 SNEGSKA (reference sequence). Trimming shortened V by 4 bases and J by 4 bases, and 8 bases separated the two germline ends. There are 12 residues in the CDR3. The CDR3 DNA reads TGCAGTGCTAATCAGGGAAATCAGCCCCAGCATTTT. As protein: CSANQGNQPQHF.

There are a few counts of this clonotype. This chain links TRBV20-1 with TRBJ1-1; no clear D gene. Trimming removed 6 bases at V and 9 bases at J, with 20 bases between. The germline CDR1 and CDR2 sequences are DFQATT and SNEGSKA (reference sequence). This CDR3 contains 13 residues. CDR3 amino acids: CSAENPGSNQAFF. In DNA, the CDR3 is TGCAGTGCCGAAAACCCAGGCAGTAACCAAGCTTTCTTT.

At least ten counts were recorded for this clonotype. The genes are TRBV6-2 or TRBV6-3 and TRBJ2-7, with TRBD1 as a possible D gene (6 bases). V dropped 2 bases and J dropped 3 bases, with 14 bases sitting between them. CDR3 length equals 15 residues. CDR1 and CDR2 from the germline V gene are MNHEY and SVGEGT. CDR3: CASSYAGTSIYEQYF. CDR3 DNA: TGTGCCAGCAGTTACGCCGGGACATCCATCTACGAGCAGTACTTC.